These T cell receptor beta chains were read from a single sample in a study of patients and donors after allogeneic stem cell transplantation. Each CDR3 protein gets one entry after TCRdb re-called the RT-PCR reads with MiXCR. The repertoire consists of hundreds of thousands of distinct CDR3 sequences, with 16% occurring once and the leading ten covering over 6%. Sequencing input: blood, either unsorted or a sorted T cell fraction (not recorded which). These receptors originate from a human donor who was either an allogeneic HSCT recipient or a stem cell or donor lymphocyte infusion donor (not recorded which). It is not recorded whose cells these are; they may come from a transplant donor. The CDR3 runs from the conserved cysteine through the conserved F or W. A D gene is named only where the DNA matches it firmly. Where a row states a size, it is once, few, many or the class of an expanded clone; other rows omit it.

d_gene | j_gene | abundance | v_gene | CDR3aa | CDR3nt
TRBD2 | TRBJ2-5 | . | TRBV18 | CASSLLAGDLETQYF | TGTGCCAGCTCACTACTAGCGGGGGACCTAGAGACCCAGTACTTC
. | TRBJ2-1 | many | TRBV12-3/TRBV12-4 | CASRYTGTTYNEQFF | TGTGCCAGCAGATACACAGGAACCACTTACAATGAGCAGTTCTTC
TRBD2 | TRBJ2-3 | . | TRBV20-1 | CSASPRLAGVQDTQYF | TGCAGTGCTAGTCCCCGACTAGCGGGGGTGCAAGATACGCAGTATTTT
. | TRBJ2-7 | . | TRBV18 | CASSDRREERSRGEQYF | TGTGCCAGCTCCGACCGAAGAGAGGAGCGATCACGTGGCGAGCAGTACTTC
. | TRBJ1-1 | . | TRBV25-1 | CASRTRSAVTEAFF | TGTGCCAGCAGAACTAGATCGGCGGTCACTGAAGCTTTCTTT
. | TRBJ2-1 | few | TRBV27 | CASSLHEGRSEQFF | TGTGCCAGCAGTTTACACGAGGGCCGGAGTGAGCAGTTCTTC
TRBD2 | TRBJ2-6 | few | TRBV4-2 | CASSPETSGSSGANVLTF | TGTGCCAGCAGCCCGGAGACTAGCGGGAGTTCTGGGGCCAACGTCCTGACTTTC
. | TRBJ2-1 | . | TRBV25-1 | CASSDGTDRFF | TGTGCCAGCAGTGACGGGACTGATCGGTTCTTC
. | TRBJ1-4 | . | TRBV3-1 | CASSIGPRGEKLFF | TGTGCCAGCAGCATCGGGCCCCGCGGTGAAAAACTGTTTTTT
TRBD2 | TRBJ2-5 | . | TRBV10-3 | CAISATSGRETQYF | TGTGCCATCAGTGCTACTAGCGGGCGAGAGACCCAGTACTTC
TRBD2 | TRBJ2-7 | . | TRBV7-6 | CASSLAGLAGAEQYF | TGTGCCAGCAGCTTAGCCGGACTAGCGGGAGCCGAGCAGTACTTC
. | TRBJ2-7 | few | TRBV10-2 | CASIRGNTDEQYF | TGCGCCAGTATAAGGGGGAACACGGACGAGCAGTACTTC
. | TRBJ1-1 | . | TRBV5-8 | CASSWVPRGTEAFF | TGTGCCAGCAGCTGGGTCCCTCGGGGGACTGAAGCTTTCTTT
. | TRBJ1-5 | few | TRBV24-1 | CATSDNDVGNQPQHF | TGTGCCACCAGTGACAACGACGTAGGAAATCAGCCCCAGCATTTT
. | TRBJ2-2 | few | TRBV3-1 | CASSQGLRTANTGELFF | TGTGCCAGCAGCCAAGGGTTGCGCACCGCGAACACCGGGGAGCTGTTTTTT
TRBD1 | TRBJ2-6 | few | TRBV12-3/TRBV12-4 | CASSSQGDSGANVLTF | TGTGCCAGCAGTTCGCAGGGGGACTCTGGGGCCAACGTCCTGACTTTC
. | TRBJ2-1 | . | TRBV7-9 | CASSLLPNEQFF | TGTGCCAGCAGCTTACTTCCAAATGAGCAGTTCTTC
. | TRBJ1-5 | . | TRBV2 | CASSEDLDSNQPQHF | TGTGCCAGCAGTGAGGACCTGGATAGCAATCAGCCCCAGCATTTT
TRBD1 | TRBJ1-2 | many | TRBV15 | CATSGSFGTGSLGYTF | TGTGCCACCAGCGGGTCCTTCGGGACAGGGAGTCTTGGCTACACCTTC
TRBD2 | TRBJ2-1 | . | TRBV11-1 | CASSLGAGLAGVYNEQFF | TGTGCCAGCAGCTTAGGGGCGGGACTAGCGGGAGTATACAATGAGCAGTTCTTC
. | TRBJ1-1 | . | TRBV7-2 | CASSSTGPSTEAFF | TGTGCCAGCAGCTCAACCGGGCCCAGCACTGAAGCTTTCTTT
TRBD1 | TRBJ2-5 | few | TRBV4-1 | CASSQGTGVGETQYF | TGCGCCAGCAGCCAAGGAACAGGGGTAGGGGAGACCCAGTACTTC
. | TRBJ2-7 | many | TRBV3-1 | CASSQDGRGAYEQYF | TGTGCCAGCAGCCAAGACGGAAGGGGGGCCTACGAGCAGTACTTC
. | TRBJ2-2 | many | TRBV14 | CASSQDWRSNTGELFF | TGTGCCAGCAGCCAAGATTGGAGATCGAACACCGGGGAGCTGTTTTTT
TRBD2 | TRBJ2-1 | . | TRBV7-6 | CASSNSGGPYNEQFF | TGTGCCAGCAGCAATAGCGGGGGACCCTACAATGAGCAGTTCTTC
TRBD1 | TRBJ1-1 | few | TRBV5-1 | CASSYEVQGGAFF | TGCGCCAGCAGCTACGAGGTACAGGGGGGAGCTTTCTTT
. | TRBJ2-4 | . | TRBV9 | CASSVVGGIQYF | TGTGCCAGCAGCGTAGTGGGGGGCATTCAGTACTTC
TRBD2 | TRBJ2-1 | . | TRBV10-3 | CAISVNPGTSEYNEQFF | TGTGCCATCAGTGTTAACCCAGGGACTAGCGAATACAATGAGCAGTTCTTC
TRBD1 | TRBJ1-2 | . | TRBV6-1 | CASSEPRRTGLGYTF | TGTGCCAGCAGTGAACCGCGTAGGACAGGATTGGGCTACACCTTC
. | TRBJ2-7 | . | TRBV5-5 | CASSLAMDFHNYEQYF | TGTGCCAGCAGCTTGGCTATGGATTTCCACAACTACGAGCAGTACTTC
TRBD2 | TRBJ2-3 | . | TRBV7-6 | CASSPGPTSGDRLFTDTQYF | TGTGCCAGCAGCCCGGGCCCCACTAGCGGGGACCGCTTATTCACAGATACGCAGTATTTT
TRBD1 | TRBJ1-3 | . | TRBV5-1 | CASSLGSGGAGNTIYF | TGCGCCAGCAGCTTGGGTTCAGGGGGCGCGGGAAACACCATATATTTT